This TCR beta chain was found in a study of cytotoxic CD8 clonotypes in ibrutinib-treated CLL. Across the study: Each sample contained, on average, 255,043 productive templates and roughly 100,000 productive rearrangements.

The V end was cut by 4 bases, the J end by 0 bases, with 8 bases between. Germline V gives CDR1 SGHRS, CDR2 YFSETQ. The CDR3 totals 13 residues. Using immunoSEQ multiplex PCR, the repertoire was profiled, and TCRdb retains in-frame clones only, with some absent. The sample yields tens of thousands of clones, roughly 62% seen once. The material sequenced was PBMCs, taken before ibrutinib treatment. The TCR was taken from a human donor with chronic lymphocytic leukemia. The V and J genes are TRBV5-1 and TRBJ2-7; D is perhaps TRBD1 (6 bases). The CDR3 coding sequence is TGCGCCAGCAGCGAGGGGGTCTCCTACGAGCAGTACTTC. It specifies CASSEGVSYEQYF.